What follows are 10 T cell receptor beta chains derived from one specimen sequenced in a study of identical twins. Each CDR3 protein gets one entry after TCRdb re-called the 5' RACE reads with MiXCR. The sample records 150,000 or so distinct CDR3 sequences, roughly 3.5% being singletons. What was sequenced was memory T cells sorted from blood. These receptors were taken from a man between 18 and 35 years old in good health.

There are many counts of this clonotype. The chain combines TRBV6-5 with TRBJ1-1; D unresolved. This CDR3 is built from 15 residues. Germline CDR1 reads MNHEY; CDR2 reads SVGAGI. Trimming shortened V by 3 bases and J by 2 bases, and 13 bases separated the two germline ends. This chain's CDR3 is CASSYSRRENTEAFF. The CDR3 nucleotides read TGTGCCAGCAGTTATAGCAGGAGGGAAAACACTGAAGCTTTCTTT.

This clonotype appeared many times. The gene calls are TRBV12-3 or TRBV12-4 and TRBJ2-1; D is perhaps TRBD1 (6 bases). The V end lost 4 bases, the J end lost 5 bases, and 15 bases lay between the germline ends. The CDR3 is 15 residues long. CDR3 in amino acids: CASSWGHLGNNEQFF. The DNA of the CDR3 is TGTGCCAGCAGTTGGGGACACCTAGGAAACAATGAGCAGTTCTTC.

This clonotype was seen repeatedly, ten times or more. The chain links TRBV5-1 to TRBJ1-5; D unclear. Germline CDR1 SGHRS, CDR2 YFSETQ. Trimming stripped 0 bases from V and 11 bases from J, with 12 bases between. The CDR3 totals 13 residues. The CDR3 sequence is CASSLGPREAQHF. In nucleotides, the CDR3 is TGCGCCAGCAGCTTGGGGCCAAGGGAAGCCCAGCATTTT.

This clonotype was seen repeatedly, ten times or more. This rearrangement joins TRBV14 to TRBJ2-5; D gene uncertain. Germline-derived CDR1 and CDR2 are SGHDN and FVKESK. This CDR3 region has 11 residues. Trimming removed 2 bases at V and 5 bases at J, with 3 bases between. In nucleotides, the CDR3 is TGTGCCAGCAGCCAATGGGAGACCCAGTACTTC. Translating gives CASSQWETQYF. Looking up the rest from reference TRBV14 and TRBJ2-5 gives the full variable domain: EAGVTQFPSHSVIEKGQTVTLRCDPISGHDNLYWYRRVMGKEIKFLLHFVKESKQDESGMPNNRFLAERTGGTYSTLKVQPAELEDSGVYFCASSQWETQYFGPGTRLLVL.

This clonotype has at least ten counts. V is TRBV6-8 and J is TRBJ2-2; 11 nucleotides agree with TRBD2. From germline, CDR1 is MNHGY and CDR2 SAAAGT. V was pared by 8 bases and J by 5 bases, with 16 bases of the junction left unmatched. CDR3 length: 18 amino acids. In DNA form, the CDR3 reads TGTGCCAGCGGATTCCCGGGACTAGCGGTAGAACGAACCGGGGAGCTGTTTTTT. Amino acid sequence: CASGFPGLAVERTGELFF.

This clonotype has ten or more counts. The chain carries TRBV5-1 and TRBJ2-5; 7 bases align to TRBD2. CDR1 and CDR2 from the germline V gene are SGHRS and YFSETQ. The CDR3 totals 15 residues. V shed 1 base, J shed 2 bases, and the junction held 5 bases outside the gene matches. CDR3: CASSLIGGRQETQYF. In DNA form, the CDR3 reads TGCGCCAGCAGCTTGATCGGGGGGAGACAAGAGACCCAGTACTTC.

This clonotype was observed at least ten times. The CDR3 bases are TGTGCCTGGAGTGTGGGAGAGACCCAGTACTTC. It encodes CAWSVGETQYF. This chain uses TRBV30 with TRBJ2-5; the D is unclear. The V gene's germline CDR1 is GTSNPN and CDR2 SVGIG (reference sequence). This CDR3 region has 11 residues. The germline V and J ends were trimmed by 0 bases and 4 bases, with 3 bases remaining between them.

This clonotype appeared many times. This CDR3 reads CASSSSDRVSEQYV. Here the CDR3 DNA reads TGTGCCAGCAGTTCATCGGACAGGGTAAGCGAGCAGTACGTC. V is TRBV12-3 or TRBV12-4 and J is TRBJ2-7; 8 bases are a match to TRBD1. The CDR3 is 14 amino acids. With 4 bases clipped from V and 6 bases from J, the junction kept 8 bases outside the gene matches.

This clonotype showed up many times. The J gene is TRBJ1-2, the V gene TRBV7-2; 8 bases line up with TRBD1. CDR3 length: 15 amino acids. The trim removed 5 bases at V and 4 bases at J, leaving 9 bases unmatched. Germline CDR1 is SGHTA and CDR2 is FQGNSA. The CDR3 nucleotides are TGTGCCAGCAGCCCGGGACAGGCGGCTATCTATGGCTACACCTTC. This encodes CASSPGQAAIYGYTF.

In this sample, this clonotype turned up many times. The rearrangement links TRBV3-1 to TRBJ2-1, with D uncertain. The CDR3 totals 14 residues. V shed 3 bases and J shed 7 bases, with 13 bases lying between them. The germline V gene has CDR1 LGHDT and CDR2 YNNKEL (reference sequence). CDR3 nucleotide sequence: TGTGCCAGCAGCCACCTAGGGCGTAGGAATGAGCAGTTCTTC. Translating gives CASSHLGRRNEQFF.